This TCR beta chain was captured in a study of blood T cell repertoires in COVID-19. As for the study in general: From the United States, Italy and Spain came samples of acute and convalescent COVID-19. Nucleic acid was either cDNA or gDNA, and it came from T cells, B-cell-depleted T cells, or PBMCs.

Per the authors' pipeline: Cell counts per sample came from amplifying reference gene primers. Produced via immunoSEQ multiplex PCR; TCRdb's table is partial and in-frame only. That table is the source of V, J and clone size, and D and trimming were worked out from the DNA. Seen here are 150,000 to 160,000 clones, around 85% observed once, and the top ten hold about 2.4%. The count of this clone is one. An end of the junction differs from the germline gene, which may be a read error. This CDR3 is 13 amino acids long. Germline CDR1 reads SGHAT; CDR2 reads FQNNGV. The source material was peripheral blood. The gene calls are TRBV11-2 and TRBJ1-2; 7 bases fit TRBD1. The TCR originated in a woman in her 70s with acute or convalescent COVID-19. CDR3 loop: CASSLPDRARTGF. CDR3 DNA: TGTGCCAGCAGCTTACCAGACAGGGCGCGTACTGGCTTC. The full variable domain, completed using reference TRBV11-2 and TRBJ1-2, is EAGVAQSPRYKIIEKRQSVAFWCNPISGHATLYWYQQILGQGPKLLIQFQNNGVVDDSQLPKDRFSAERLKGVDSTLKIQPAKLEDSAVYLCASSLPDRARTGFGSGTRLTVV.